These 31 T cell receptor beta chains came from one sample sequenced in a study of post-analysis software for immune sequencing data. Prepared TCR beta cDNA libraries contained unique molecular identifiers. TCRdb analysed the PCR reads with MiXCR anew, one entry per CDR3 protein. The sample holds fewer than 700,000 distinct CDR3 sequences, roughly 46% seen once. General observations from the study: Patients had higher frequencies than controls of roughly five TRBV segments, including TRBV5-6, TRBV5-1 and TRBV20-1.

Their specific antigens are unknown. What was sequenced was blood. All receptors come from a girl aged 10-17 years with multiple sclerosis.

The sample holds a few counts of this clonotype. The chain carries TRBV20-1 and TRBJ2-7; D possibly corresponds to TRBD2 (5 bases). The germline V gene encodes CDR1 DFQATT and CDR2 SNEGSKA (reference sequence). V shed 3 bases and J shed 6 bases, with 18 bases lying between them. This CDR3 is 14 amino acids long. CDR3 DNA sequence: TGCAGTGCTAGCGGGGTGGGCCTAACTTTCGAGCAGTACTTC. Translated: CSASGVGLTFEQYF.

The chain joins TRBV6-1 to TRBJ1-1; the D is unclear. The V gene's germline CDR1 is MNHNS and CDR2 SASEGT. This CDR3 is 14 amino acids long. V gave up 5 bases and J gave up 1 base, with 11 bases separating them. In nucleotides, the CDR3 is TGTGCCAGCAGTACCGAGGACGGGAACACTGAAGCTTTCTTT. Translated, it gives CASSTEDGNTEAFF.

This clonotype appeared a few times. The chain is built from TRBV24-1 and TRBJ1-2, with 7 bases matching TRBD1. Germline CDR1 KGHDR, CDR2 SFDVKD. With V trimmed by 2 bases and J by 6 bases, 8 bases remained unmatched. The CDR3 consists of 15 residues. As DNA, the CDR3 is TGTGCCACCAGTGATTCCTCGACAGGGATCCATGGCTACACCTTC. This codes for CATSDSSTGIHGYTF.

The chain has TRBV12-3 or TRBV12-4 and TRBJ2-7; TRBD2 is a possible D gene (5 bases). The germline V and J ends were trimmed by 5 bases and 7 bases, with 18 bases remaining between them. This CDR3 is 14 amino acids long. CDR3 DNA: TGTGCCAGCAGTGATCGCGGACCGACGGGGGAGCAGTACTTC. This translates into CASSDRGPTGEQYF.

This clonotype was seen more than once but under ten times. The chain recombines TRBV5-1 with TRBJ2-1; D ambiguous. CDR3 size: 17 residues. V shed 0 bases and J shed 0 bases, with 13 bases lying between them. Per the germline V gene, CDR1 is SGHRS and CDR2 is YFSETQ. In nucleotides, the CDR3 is TGCGCCAGCAGCTTGGTTGGGCGGTCGAGCTCCTACAATGAGCAGTTCTTC. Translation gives CASSLVGRSSSYNEQFF.

The CDR3 protein is CSVESGAGDPYNEQFF. DNA of the CDR3: TGCAGCGTTGAATCGGGAGCGGGAGATCCCTACAATGAGCAGTTCTTC. The chain joins TRBV29-1 to TRBJ2-1, with 8 positions matching TRBD2. The V segment lost 2 bases and the J segment 2 bases; nucleotides outside the gene matches: 8. The CDR3 is made up of 16 amino acids. Germline CDR1 is SQVTM and CDR2 is ANQGSEA.

The CDR3 loop is CASSLSSGAETQYF. The CDR3 DNA reads TGTGCCAGCAGTCTTAGTTCAGGGGCCGAGACCCAGTACTTC. The chain carries TRBV12-3 or TRBV12-4 and TRBJ2-5; tentatively, D is TRBD1 (6 bases). This CDR3 is 14 amino acids long. V was pared by 5 bases and J by 5 bases, with 15 bases between.

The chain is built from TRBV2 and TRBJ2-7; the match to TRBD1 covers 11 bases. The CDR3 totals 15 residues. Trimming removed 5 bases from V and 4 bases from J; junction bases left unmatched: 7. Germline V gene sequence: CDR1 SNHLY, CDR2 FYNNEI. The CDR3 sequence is CASSWTGGKGYEQYF. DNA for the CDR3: TGTGCCAGCAGTTGGACAGGGGGCAAAGGTTACGAGCAGTACTTC.

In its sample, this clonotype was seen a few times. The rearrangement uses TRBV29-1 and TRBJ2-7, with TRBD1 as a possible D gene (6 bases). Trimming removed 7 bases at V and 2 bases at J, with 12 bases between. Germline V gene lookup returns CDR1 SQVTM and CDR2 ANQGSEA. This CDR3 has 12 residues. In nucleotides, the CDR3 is TGCAGCGGACGGACAGACACCTACGAGCAGTACTTC. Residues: CSGRTDTYEQYF.

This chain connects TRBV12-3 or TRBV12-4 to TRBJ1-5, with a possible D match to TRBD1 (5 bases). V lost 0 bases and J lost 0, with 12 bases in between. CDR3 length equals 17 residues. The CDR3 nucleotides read TGTGCCAGCAGTTTAGCAGGGGCCGGAAGTAGCAATCAGCCCCAGCATTTT. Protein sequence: CASSLAGAGSSNQPQHF.

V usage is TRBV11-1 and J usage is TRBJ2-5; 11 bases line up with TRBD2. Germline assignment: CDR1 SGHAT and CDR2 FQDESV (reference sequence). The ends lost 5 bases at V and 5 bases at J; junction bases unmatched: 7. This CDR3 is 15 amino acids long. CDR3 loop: CASSPGTSGQETQYF. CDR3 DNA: TGTGCCAGCAGCCCCGGGACTAGCGGTCAGGAGACCCAGTACTTC.

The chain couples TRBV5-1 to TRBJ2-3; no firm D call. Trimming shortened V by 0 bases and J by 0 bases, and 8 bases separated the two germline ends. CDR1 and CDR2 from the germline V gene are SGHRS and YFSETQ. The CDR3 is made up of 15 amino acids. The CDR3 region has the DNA TGCGCCAGCAGCTTGGTGGTCAGTAGCACAGATACGCAGTATTTT. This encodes CASSLVVSSTDTQYF.

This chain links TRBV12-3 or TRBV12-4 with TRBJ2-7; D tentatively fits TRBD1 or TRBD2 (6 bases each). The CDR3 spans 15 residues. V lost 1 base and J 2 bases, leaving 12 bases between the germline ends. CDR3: CASSLGGARTYEQYF. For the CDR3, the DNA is TGTGCCAGCAGTTTAGGGGGGGCTAGGACCTACGAGCAGTACTTC.

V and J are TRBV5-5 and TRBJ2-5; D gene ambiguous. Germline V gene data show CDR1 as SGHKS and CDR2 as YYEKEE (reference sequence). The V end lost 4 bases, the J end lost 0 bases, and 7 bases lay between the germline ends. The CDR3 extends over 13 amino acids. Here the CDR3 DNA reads TGTGCCAGCAGCCAAGGAGACCAAGAGACCCAGTACTTC. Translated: CASSQGDQETQYF.

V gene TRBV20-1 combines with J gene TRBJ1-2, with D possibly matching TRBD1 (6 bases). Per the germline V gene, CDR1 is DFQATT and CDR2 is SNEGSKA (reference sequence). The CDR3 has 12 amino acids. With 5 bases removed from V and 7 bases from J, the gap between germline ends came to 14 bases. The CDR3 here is CSAPRGGGGYTF. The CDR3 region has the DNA TGCAGTGCTCCCCGGGGAGGGGGTGGCTACACCTTC.

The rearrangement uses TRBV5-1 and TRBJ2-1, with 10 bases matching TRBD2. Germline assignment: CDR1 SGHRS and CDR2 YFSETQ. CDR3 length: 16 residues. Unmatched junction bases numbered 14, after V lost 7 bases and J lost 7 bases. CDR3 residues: CASDTNQRGGVNEQFF. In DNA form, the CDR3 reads TGCGCCAGCGATACTAACCAGCGGGGGGGCGTGAATGAGCAGTTCTTC. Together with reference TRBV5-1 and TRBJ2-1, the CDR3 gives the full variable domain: KAGVTQTPRYLIKTRGQQVTLSCSPISGHRSVSWYQQTPGQGLQFLFEYFSETQRNKGNFPGRFSGRQFSNSRSEMNVSTLELGDSALYLCASDTNQRGGVNEQFFGPGTRLTVL.

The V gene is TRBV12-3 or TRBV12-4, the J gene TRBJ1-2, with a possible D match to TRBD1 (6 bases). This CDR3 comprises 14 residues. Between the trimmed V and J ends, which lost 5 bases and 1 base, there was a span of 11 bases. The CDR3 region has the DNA TGTGCCAGCAGTAACAGGGAAAGTAACTATGGCTACACCTTC. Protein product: CASSNRESNYGYTF.

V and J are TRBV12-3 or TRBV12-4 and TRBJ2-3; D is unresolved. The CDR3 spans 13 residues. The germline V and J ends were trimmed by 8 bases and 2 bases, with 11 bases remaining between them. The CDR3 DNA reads TGTGCCAGCTCGTGGAGAACCACAGATACGCAGTATTTT. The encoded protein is CASSWRTTDTQYF.

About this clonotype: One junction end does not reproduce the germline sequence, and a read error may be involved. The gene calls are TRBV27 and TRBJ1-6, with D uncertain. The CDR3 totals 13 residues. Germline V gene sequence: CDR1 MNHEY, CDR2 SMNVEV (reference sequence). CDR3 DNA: TGTGCCAGCAGTTTTCCTGGGGATTCACCCCCCCACTTT. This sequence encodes CASSFPGDSPPHF.

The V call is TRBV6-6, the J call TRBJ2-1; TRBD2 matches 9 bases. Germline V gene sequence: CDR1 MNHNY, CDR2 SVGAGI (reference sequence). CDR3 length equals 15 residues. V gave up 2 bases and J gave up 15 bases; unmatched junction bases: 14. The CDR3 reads CASSYGGGGRAWRFF. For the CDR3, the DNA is TGTGCCAGCAGTTACGGGGGAGGCGGGAGGGCCTGGAGGTTCTTC.

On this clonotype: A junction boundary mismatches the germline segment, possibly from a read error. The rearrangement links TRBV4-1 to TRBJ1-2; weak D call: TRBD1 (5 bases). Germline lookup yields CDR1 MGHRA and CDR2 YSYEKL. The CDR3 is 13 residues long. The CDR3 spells CASSQEGRYGYTF. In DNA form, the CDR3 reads TGTGCCAGCAGCCAGGAGGGGCGCTATGGCTACACCTTC.

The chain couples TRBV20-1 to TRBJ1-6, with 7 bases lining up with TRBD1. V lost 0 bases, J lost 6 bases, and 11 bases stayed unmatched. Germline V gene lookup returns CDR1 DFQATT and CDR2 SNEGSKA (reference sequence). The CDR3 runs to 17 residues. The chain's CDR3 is CSARDAGVGTVNSPLHF. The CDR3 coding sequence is TGCAGTGCTAGAGATGCTGGGGTGGGGACAGTTAATTCACCCCTCCACTTT.

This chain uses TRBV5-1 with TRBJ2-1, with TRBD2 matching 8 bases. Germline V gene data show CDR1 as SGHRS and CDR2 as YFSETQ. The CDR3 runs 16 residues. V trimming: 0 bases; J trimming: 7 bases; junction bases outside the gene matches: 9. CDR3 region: CASSLEGVAGLNEQFF. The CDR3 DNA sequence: TGCGCCAGCAGCTTGGAAGGGGTAGCGGGGTTAAATGAGCAGTTCTTC.

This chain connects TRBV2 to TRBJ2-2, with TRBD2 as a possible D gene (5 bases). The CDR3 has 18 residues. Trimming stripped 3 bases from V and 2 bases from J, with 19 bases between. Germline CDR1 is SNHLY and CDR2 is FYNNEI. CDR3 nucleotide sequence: TGTGCCAGCAGTGACGATACGTGGGAGACCCCCAACACCGGGGAGCTGTTTTTT. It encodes CASSDDTWETPNTGELFF.

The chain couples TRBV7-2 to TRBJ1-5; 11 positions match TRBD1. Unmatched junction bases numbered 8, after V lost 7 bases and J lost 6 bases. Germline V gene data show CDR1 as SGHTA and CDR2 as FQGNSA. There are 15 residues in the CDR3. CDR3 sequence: CASTPGTGGSQPQHF. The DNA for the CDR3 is TGTGCCAGCACCCCCGGGACAGGGGGAAGTCAGCCCCAGCATTTT. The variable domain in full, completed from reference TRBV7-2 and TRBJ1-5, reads GAGVSQSPSNKVTEKGKDVELRCDPISGHTALYWYRQSLGQGLEFLIYFQGNSAPDKSGLPSDRFSAERTGGSVSTLTIQRTQQEDSAVYLCASTPGTGGSQPQHFGDGTRLSIL.

The DNA for the CDR3 is TGTGCCAGCAGTCCTCCCCTGACAGGGAACACTGAAGCTTTCTTT. Translation gives CASSPPLTGNTEAFF. This sequence joins TRBV12-3 or TRBV12-4 and TRBJ1-1; possible D gene TRBD1, 6 bases. V lost 5 bases, J lost 1 base, and 14 bases lay in between. CDR3 length equals 15 residues.

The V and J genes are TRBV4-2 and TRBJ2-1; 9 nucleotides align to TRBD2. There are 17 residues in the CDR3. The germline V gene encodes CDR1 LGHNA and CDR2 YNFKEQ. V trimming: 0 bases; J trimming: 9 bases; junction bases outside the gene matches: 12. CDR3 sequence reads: CASSQDMASGMPGEQFF. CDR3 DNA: TGTGCCAGCAGCCAAGATATGGCTAGCGGGATGCCGGGTGAGCAGTTCTTC.

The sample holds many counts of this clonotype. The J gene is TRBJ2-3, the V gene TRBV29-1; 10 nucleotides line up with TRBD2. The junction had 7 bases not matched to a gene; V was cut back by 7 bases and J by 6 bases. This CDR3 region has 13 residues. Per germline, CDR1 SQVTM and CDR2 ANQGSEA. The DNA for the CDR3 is TGCAGCGGCTTAGCGGGAGGCCGGGATACGCAGTATTTT. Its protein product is CSGLAGGRDTQYF.

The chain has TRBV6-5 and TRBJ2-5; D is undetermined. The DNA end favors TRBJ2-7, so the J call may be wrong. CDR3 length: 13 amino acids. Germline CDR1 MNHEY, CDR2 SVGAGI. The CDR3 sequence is CASSYQAPGEQYF. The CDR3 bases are TGTGCCAGCAGTTATCAGGCCCCCGGCGAGCAGTACTTC.

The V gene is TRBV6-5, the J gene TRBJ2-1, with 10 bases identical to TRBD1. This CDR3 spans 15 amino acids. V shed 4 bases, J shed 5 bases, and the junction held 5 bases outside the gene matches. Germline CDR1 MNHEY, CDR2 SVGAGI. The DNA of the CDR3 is TGTGCCAGCAGTTCAGCCGGGACAGGGGACAATGAGCAGTTCTTC. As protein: CASSSAGTGDNEQFF.

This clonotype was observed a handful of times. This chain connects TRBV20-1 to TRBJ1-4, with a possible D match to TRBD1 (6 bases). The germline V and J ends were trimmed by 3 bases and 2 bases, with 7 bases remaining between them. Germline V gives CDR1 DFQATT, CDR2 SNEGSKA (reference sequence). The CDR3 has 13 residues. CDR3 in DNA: TGCAGTGCTAGCCAGGGGACTAATGAAAAACTGTTTTTT. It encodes CSASQGTNEKLFF.